This T cell receptor beta chain was recorded in a study of PD-1 blockade in classical Hodgkin lymphoma. Study as a whole: The study gave patients nivolumab 3 mg/kg intravenously every 2 weeks.

Each patient's relapse followed autologous stem cell transplantation, and brentuximab vedotin exposure varied. The authors purified CD4+ T cells from thawed PBMCs by magnetic negative selection. Sequencing used immunoSEQ multiplex PCR; TCRdb keeps in-frame clones, though not all of them. The sample lists about 30,000 clones; 85% were seen once. For this clone: Antigen unknown.

Broader study findings: Complete responders started with a diversity level that resembled newly diagnosed patients at baseline. The repertoire differences lack a defined cause, possibly disease activity or prior therapy.

Specimen: CD4+ T cells from blood, collected at baseline. This receptor was obtained from a human donor with classical Hodgkin lymphoma.

CDR3 residues: CASSIAGPSRPNQPQHF. In DNA form, the CDR3 reads TGTGCCAGTAGTATAGCCGGGCCCTCAAGGCCCAATCAGCCCCAGCATTTT. The V gene is TRBV19, the J gene TRBJ1-5, with D uncertain. CDR1 and CDR2 (germline): LNHDA, SQIVND (reference sequence). The V end was cut by 1 base, the J end by 3 bases, with 16 bases between. The CDR3 sequence is 17 residues long.